This T cell receptor (beta chain) was captured in a study of cytomegalovirus exposure and HLA in healthy donors. This CDR3 contains 14 residues. V lost 5 bases and J lost 7; bases outside the gene matches: 10. Germline values: CDR1 SEHNR, CDR2 FQNEAQ (reference sequence). PCR amplification relied on 60 Vbeta primers (plus 13 Jbeta primers). TCRdb keeps only in-frame clones here, not all; method: immunoSEQ multiplex PCR. The sample records around 140,000 clones, approximately 78% being singletons. Study-level results: TCR beta sequences reportedly predicted the HLA-A and HLA-B alleles of most subjects accurately.

This clone has only a few counts. What it recognizes is unknown. This TCR came from a woman in her fifties or sixties in good health and CMV-seropositive. The specimen sequenced was PBMCs. The chain is built from TRBV7-9 and TRBJ2-7, with 8 bases aligning to TRBD1. This CDR3 is CASSPQGGQWEQYF. As DNA, the CDR3 is TGTGCCAGCAGCCCACAGGGGGGTCAGTGGGAGCAGTACTTC. Full variable domain (missing parts from reference TRBV7-9 and TRBJ2-7): DTGVSQNPRHKITKRGQNVTFRCDPISEHNRLYWYRQTLGQGPEFLTYFQNEAQLEKSRLLSDRFSAERPKGSFSTLEIQRTEQGDSAMYLCASSPQGGQWEQYFGPGTRLTVT.